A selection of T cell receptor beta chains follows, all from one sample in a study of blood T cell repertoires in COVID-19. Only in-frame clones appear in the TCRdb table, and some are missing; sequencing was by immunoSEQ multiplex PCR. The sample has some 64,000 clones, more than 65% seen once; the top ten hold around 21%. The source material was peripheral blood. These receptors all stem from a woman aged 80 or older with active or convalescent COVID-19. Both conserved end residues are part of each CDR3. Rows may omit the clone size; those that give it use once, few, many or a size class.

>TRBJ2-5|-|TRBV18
CASSARDRTFGETQYF
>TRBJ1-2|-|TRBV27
CASSLRGARRNYGYTF
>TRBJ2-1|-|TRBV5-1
CASSSPGFDEQFF
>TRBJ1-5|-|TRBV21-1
CASSKGTYQPQHF
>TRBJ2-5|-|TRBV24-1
CATSDPTQGGTETQYF
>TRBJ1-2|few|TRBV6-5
CASSNRGGGGGYTF
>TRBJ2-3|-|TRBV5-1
CASSNMGGGAEDTQYF
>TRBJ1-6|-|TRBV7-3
CASSLMGGDSPLHF
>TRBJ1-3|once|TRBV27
CASSFGRSAGNTIYF
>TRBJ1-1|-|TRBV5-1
CASSLEGQNTEAFF
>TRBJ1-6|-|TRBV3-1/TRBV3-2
CASSSAGGNSPLHF
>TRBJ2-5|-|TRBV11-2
CASSITISGRAQETQYF
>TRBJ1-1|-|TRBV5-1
CASSLSGVPDTEAFF
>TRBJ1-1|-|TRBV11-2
CASSLAGANTEAFF
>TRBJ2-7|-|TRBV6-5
CSSTRGRTYEQYF
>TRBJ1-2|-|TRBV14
CASSQDGGPRLYGYTF